The 24 T cell receptor beta chains below were found in one sample sequenced in a study of blood T cell repertoires in COVID-19. Produced via immunoSEQ multiplex PCR; TCRdb's table is partial and in-frame only. Of a few hundred thousand clones in the sample, 65% to 85% were seen once. The material sequenced was peripheral blood. The source is a person aged 70 to 79 with COVID-19, enrolled during active disease.

The chain combines TRBV4-3 with TRBJ1-6; D not certain. V lost 0 bases, J lost 10 bases, and 13 bases lay in between. CDR3 length equals 15 residues. The germline CDR1 and CDR2 sequences are LGHNA and YSLEER. CDR3 coding DNA: TGCGCCAGCAGCCAAGATATTCTGGCAGGATCACCCCTCCACTTT. Amino acid sequence: CASSQDILAGSPLHF.

The chain recombines TRBV7-2 with TRBJ2-3, with D unresolved. Between the trimmed V and J ends, which lost 1 base and 0 bases, there was a span of 14 bases. Looked up from germline, CDR1 is SGHTA and CDR2 is FQGNSA. This CDR3 has 17 residues. CDR3 DNA sequence: TGTGCCAGCAGCTTAGGTTTCAGTCGTTCTAGCACAGATACGCAGTATTTT. Its protein product is CASSLGFSRSSTDTQYF.

This clone is a singleton in its sample. CDR3 residues: CASSTQGGDQPQHF. DNA of the CDR3: TGTGCCAGCAGTACACAGGGGGGGGATCAGCCCCAGCATTTT. This chain links TRBV6-5 with TRBJ1-5, with 8 bases aligning to TRBD1. V lost 5 bases, J lost 5 bases, and 5 bases stayed unmatched. This CDR3 spans 14 amino acids. The germline V gene encodes CDR1 MNHEY and CDR2 SVGAGI.

The chain uses TRBV5-1 and TRBJ2-7; D is perhaps TRBD2 (5 bases). The CDR3 extends over 15 amino acids. In germline, CDR1 is SGHRS, CDR2 YFSETQ. Trimming left V 6 bases short and J 0 bases short, with 16 bases between. The CDR3 here is CASTLGPAGSYEQYF. CDR3 nucleotide sequence: TGCGCCAGCACCCTAGGCCCCGCGGGCTCCTACGAGCAGTACTTC.

The genes are TRBV2 and TRBJ2-2, with 12 bases aligning to TRBD2. Germline V lookup: CDR1 SNHLY, CDR2 FYNNEI. Trimming cost V 10 bases and J 5 bases; bases outside gene matches: 8. The CDR3 is 15 amino acids. The CDR3 protein is CATTGLAGGTGELFF. In DNA form, the CDR3 reads TGTGCCACCACGGGGCTAGCGGGAGGGACCGGGGAGCTGTTTTTT.

The chain recombines TRBV19 with TRBJ2-1; D might be TRBD2 (6 bases). There are 14 residues in the CDR3. V was cut by 1 base and J by 9 bases, with 13 bases left in between. Germline assignment: CDR1 LNHDA and CDR2 SQIVND (reference sequence). CDR3 DNA sequence: TGTGCCAGTAGTATAGGCTCCGGGGGAGGTGAGCAGTTCTTC. Its translation is CASSIGSGGGEQFF.

The count of this clone is one. In DNA, the CDR3 is TGTGCCAGCAGCTCCGAGGGAGGGAGAGGTCAGCCCCAGCATTTT. The encoded protein is CASSSEGGRGQPQHF. The chain links TRBV7-2 to TRBJ1-5; unclear D gene. CDR1 is SGHTA and CDR2 is FQGNSA in the germline V gene. The CDR3 is 15 amino acids. The germline V and J ends were trimmed by 4 bases and 6 bases, with 16 bases remaining between them.

The chain has TRBV6-5 and TRBJ2-1; D gene ambiguous. The germline gives CDR1 MNHEY, CDR2 SVGAGI. V lost 3 bases and J 1 base, leaving 4 bases between the germline ends. CDR3 length: 13 amino acids. CDR3 DNA sequence: TGTGCCAGCAGTTATTCTTCCTACAATGAGCAGTTCTTC. Amino acid sequence: CASSYSSYNEQFF.

The chain employs TRBV7-9 and TRBJ2-1, with TRBD2 matching 10 bases. The length of the CDR3 is 15 residues. V lost 5 bases, J lost 4 bases, and 5 bases stayed unmatched. Per germline, CDR1 SEHNR and CDR2 FQNEAQ (reference sequence). This chain's CDR3 is CASSKEAGGYNEQFF. The CDR3 DNA reads as TGTGCCAGCAGCAAAGAAGCGGGAGGGTACAATGAGCAGTTCTTC.

This clone was observed once. This chain connects TRBV6-5 to TRBJ2-5; 8 nucleotides match TRBD2. CDR1 MNHEY and CDR2 SVGAGI come from the germline V gene. The CDR3 is made up of 14 amino acids. Unmatched junction bases numbered 4, after V lost 5 bases and J lost 2 bases. The DNA for the CDR3 is TGTGCCAGCAGTAGCGGGAGACTACAAGAGACCCAGTACTTC. It is translated as CASSSGRLQETQYF.

This chain connects TRBV4-3 to TRBJ1-4, with a tentative D call TRBD1 (5 bases). The CDR3 length is 16 residues. Trimming removed 1 base at V and 9 bases at J, with 18 bases between. Germline V gene data show CDR1 as LGHNA and CDR2 as YSLEER. The CDR3: CASSQGTGGTLQKLFF. CDR3 DNA sequence: TGCGCCAGCAGCCAAGGGACCGGGGGTACTCTTCAAAAACTGTTTTTT.

J is TRBJ2-3 and V is TRBV7-9, with 10 bases fitting TRBD2. CDR1 is SEHNR, CDR2 FQNEAQ, per germline (reference sequence). The V segment lost 2 bases and the J segment 4 bases; nucleotides outside the gene matches: 6. This CDR3 has 16 amino acids. The CDR3 loop is CASSLNQREGPDTQYF. DNA for the CDR3: TGTGCCAGCAGCTTAAATCAGCGGGAGGGTCCAGATACGCAGTATTTT.

V and J are TRBV27 and TRBJ2-1; a possible D gene is TRBD2 (5 bases). The CDR3 has 13 residues. Trimming left V 5 bases short and J 8 bases short, with 13 bases between. Germline V gene data show CDR1 as MNHEY and CDR2 as SMNVEV (reference sequence). The CDR3 DNA reads TGTGCCAGCAGTGCCGCTAGCCGGGATGAGCAGTTCTTC. It is translated as CASSAASRDEQFF.

The gene calls are TRBV6-5 and TRBJ1-1; a weak D match, TRBD1 (5 bases). The V end lost 6 bases, the J end lost 4 bases, and 12 bases lay between the germline ends. The CDR3 contains 13 residues. Germline CDR1 MNHEY, CDR2 SVGAGI. CDR3 nucleotides: TGTGCCAGCAGAGTCAGGGTCGCCACTGAAGCTTTCTTT. This encodes CASRVRVATEAFF.

This clone was detected only once. The V and J genes are TRBV19 and TRBJ1-5; no clear D. V lost 11 bases, J lost 3 bases, and 17 bases lay in between. This CDR3 region has 14 residues. Germline-derived CDR1 and CDR2 are LNHDA and SQIVND (reference sequence). Written as DNA, the CDR3 is TGTGCCGCCGGCTGGGGAGTGTCCAATCAGCCCCAGCATTTT. It encodes CAAGWGVSNQPQHF.

The V call is TRBV7-6, the J call TRBJ2-7; 9 bases are a match to TRBD2. CDR3 length: 16 residues. J was trimmed by 4 bases and V by 0 bases; bases with no gene match: 7. CDR1 and CDR2 from the germline V gene are SGHVS and FNYEAQ. This chain's CDR3 is CASSLAIAGVGYEQYF. The CDR3 nucleotides are TGTGCCAGCAGCTTAGCCATAGCGGGAGTCGGGTACGAGCAGTACTTC.

The chain is built from TRBV7-6 and TRBJ2-5; D is unclear. The V end lost 2 bases, the J end lost 3 bases, and 10 bases lay between the germline ends. The CDR3 contains 14 residues. Germline V gives CDR1 SGHVS, CDR2 FNYEAQ. The CDR3 nucleotides are TGTGCCAGCAGCTTATTATCCGTAAAAGAGACCCAGTACTTC. It translates to CASSLLSVKETQYF.

V and J are TRBV24-1 and TRBJ2-5; D ambiguous. Trimming left V 2 bases short and J 4 bases short, with 7 bases between. CDR3 length: 13 amino acids. CDR1 KGHDR and CDR2 SFDVKD come from the germline V gene. The CDR3 protein is CATSDSSVETQYF. CDR3 coding DNA: TGTGCCACCAGTGATTCCTCCGTAGAGACCCAGTACTTC.

V is TRBV28 and J is TRBJ1-2; TRBD1 aligns across 8 bases. With 3 bases clipped from V and 2 bases from J, the junction kept 8 bases outside the gene matches. From germline, CDR1 is MDHEN and CDR2 SYDVKM. CDR3 length: 16 residues. The CDR3 sequence: CASSLLPWTGNYGYTF. CDR3 in DNA: TGTGCCAGCAGTTTGCTTCCGTGGACAGGGAACTATGGCTACACCTTC.

This clone appeared a single time. The J gene is TRBJ1-2, the V gene TRBV5-6; D unresolved. Germline assignment: CDR1 SGHDT and CDR2 YYEEEE. V was clipped by 4 bases and J by 2 bases, with 6 bases between them. The CDR3 sequence is 12 residues long. The DNA for the CDR3 is TGTGCCAGCAGCCGTATAAACTATGGCTACACCTTC. It specifies CASSRINYGYTF.

The V call is TRBV19, the J call TRBJ2-5; D not certain. CDR3 size: 14 residues. Trimming cost V 3 bases and J 2 bases, with 10 bases left between them. CDR1 LNHDA and CDR2 SQIVND come from the germline V gene (reference sequence). The DNA of the CDR3 is TGTGCCAGTAGTATGGCGAGCGTTCAAGAGACCCAGTACTTC. Translating gives CASSMASVQETQYF.

CDR3 sequence (DNA): TGTGCCAGCAGTTCGGCTTTACAGGGTACGCATGGCTACACCTTC. Its translation is CASSSALQGTHGYTF. V and J are TRBV28 and TRBJ1-2; D possibly corresponds to TRBD1 (6 bases). CDR1 is MDHEN, CDR2 SYDVKM, per germline. The length of the CDR3 is 15 residues. Deletions cut 4 bases from V and 6 bases from J, with 18 bases between.

A few counts support this clone. The rearrangement uses TRBV4-1 and TRBJ2-2; D may be TRBD2 (5 bases). Per germline, CDR1 MGHRA and CDR2 YSYEKL. The CDR3 is 19 amino acids. Deletions cut 2 bases from V and 2 bases from J, with 21 bases between. This CDR3 is CASSQPRGSLGQNTGELFF. The DNA of the CDR3 is TGCGCCAGCAGCCAACCGAGAGGGTCGCTAGGGCAAAACACCGGGGAGCTGTTTTTT.

V usage is TRBV19 and J usage is TRBJ2-2; 8 positions match TRBD1. This CDR3 spans 17 amino acids. Trimming cost V 1 base and J 5 bases; bases outside gene matches: 9. Germline-derived CDR1 and CDR2 are LNHDA and SQIVND (reference sequence). The CDR3 spells CASSIVWTGLYTGELFF. The CDR3 DNA is TGTGCCAGTAGTATAGTTTGGACAGGGTTGTATACCGGGGAGCTGTTTTTT.